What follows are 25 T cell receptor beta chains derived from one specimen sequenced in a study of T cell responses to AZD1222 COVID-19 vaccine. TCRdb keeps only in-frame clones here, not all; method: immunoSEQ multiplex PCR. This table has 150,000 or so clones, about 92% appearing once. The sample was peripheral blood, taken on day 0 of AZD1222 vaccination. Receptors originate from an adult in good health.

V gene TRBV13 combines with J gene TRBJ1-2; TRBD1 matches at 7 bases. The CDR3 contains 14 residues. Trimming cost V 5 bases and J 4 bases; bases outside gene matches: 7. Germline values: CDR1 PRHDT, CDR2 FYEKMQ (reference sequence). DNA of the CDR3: TGTGCCAGCAGCGAGCAGGGGGGCAGCTATGGCTACACCTTC. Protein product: CASSEQGGSYGYTF. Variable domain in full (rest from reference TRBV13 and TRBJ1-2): AAGVIQSPRHLIKEKRETATLKCYPIPRHDTVYWYQQGPGQDPQFLISFYEKMQSDKGSIPDRFSAQQFSDYHSELNMSSLELGDSALYFCASSEQGGSYGYTFGSGTRLTVV.

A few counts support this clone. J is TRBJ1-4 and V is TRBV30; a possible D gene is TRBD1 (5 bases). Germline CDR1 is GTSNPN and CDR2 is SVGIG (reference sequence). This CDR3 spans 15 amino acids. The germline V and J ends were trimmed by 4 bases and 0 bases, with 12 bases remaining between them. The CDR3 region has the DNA TGTGCCTGGAAAACCACAGGCGCAACTAATGAAAAACTGTTTTTT. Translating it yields CAWKTTGATNEKLFF.

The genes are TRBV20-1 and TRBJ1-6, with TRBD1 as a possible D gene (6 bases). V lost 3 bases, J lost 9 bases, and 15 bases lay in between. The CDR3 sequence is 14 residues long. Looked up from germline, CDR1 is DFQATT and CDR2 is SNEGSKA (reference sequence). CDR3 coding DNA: TGCAGTGCTAGTAATCTACAGGGCTTTTCACCCCTCCACTTT. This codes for CSASNLQGFSPLHF.

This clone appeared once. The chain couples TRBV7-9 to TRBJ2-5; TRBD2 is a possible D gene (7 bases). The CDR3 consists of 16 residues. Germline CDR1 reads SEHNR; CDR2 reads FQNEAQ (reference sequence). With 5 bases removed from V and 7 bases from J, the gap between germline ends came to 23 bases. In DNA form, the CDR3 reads TGTGCCAGCAGCACGGACAGTGGACTACCGGGGGGGACCCAGTACTTC. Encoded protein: CASSTDSGLPGGTQYF. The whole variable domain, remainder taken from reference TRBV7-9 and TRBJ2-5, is DTGVSQNPRHKITKRGQNVTFRCDPISEHNRLYWYRQTLGQGPEFLTYFQNEAQLEKSRLLSDRFSAERPKGSFSTLEIQRTEQGDSAMYLCASSTDSGLPGGTQYFGPGTRLLVL.

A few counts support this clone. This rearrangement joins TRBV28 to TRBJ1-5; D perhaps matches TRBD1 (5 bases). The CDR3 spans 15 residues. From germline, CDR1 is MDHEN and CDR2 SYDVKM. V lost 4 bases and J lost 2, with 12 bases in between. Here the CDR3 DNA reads TGTGCCAGCAGTTCCTCCGGGGGAGGCAATCAGCCCCAGCATTTT. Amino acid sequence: CASSSSGGGNQPQHF.

The CDR3 loop is CASSEGFGNQPQHF. The DNA for the CDR3 is TGTGCCAGCAGTGAAGGGTTTGGCAATCAGCCCCAGCATTTT. The chain joins TRBV2 to TRBJ1-5, with unresolved D. The length of the CDR3 is 14 residues. Germline lookup yields CDR1 SNHLY and CDR2 FYNNEI. Trimming shortened V by 1 base and J by 2 bases, and 6 bases separated the two germline ends.

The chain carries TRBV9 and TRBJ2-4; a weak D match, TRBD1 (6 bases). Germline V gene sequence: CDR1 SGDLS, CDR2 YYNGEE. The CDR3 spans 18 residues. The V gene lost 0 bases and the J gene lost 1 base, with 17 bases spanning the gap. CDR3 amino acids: CASSVGMGPTGAKNIQYF. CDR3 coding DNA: TGTGCCAGCAGCGTAGGAATGGGGCCAACAGGGGCCAAAAACATTCAGTACTTC.

The DNA of the CDR3 is TGTGCCAGCAGCCTAAACAGGGGGAGTTGGGAAAAACTGTTTTTT. Encoded protein: CASSLNRGSWEKLFF. V usage is TRBV7-2 and J usage is TRBJ1-4, with 8 bases matching TRBD1. Germline V lookup: CDR1 SGHTA, CDR2 FQGNSA. J gave up 8 bases and V 5 bases, and 10 bases lay outside the gene matches. This CDR3 is built from 15 residues.

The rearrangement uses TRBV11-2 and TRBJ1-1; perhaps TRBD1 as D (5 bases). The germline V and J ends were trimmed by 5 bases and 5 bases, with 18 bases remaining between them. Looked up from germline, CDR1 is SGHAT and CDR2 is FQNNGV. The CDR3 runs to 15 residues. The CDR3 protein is CASSPREGLGTEAFF. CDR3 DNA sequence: TGTGCCAGCAGCCCTAGGGAGGGGCTAGGGACTGAAGCTTTCTTT.

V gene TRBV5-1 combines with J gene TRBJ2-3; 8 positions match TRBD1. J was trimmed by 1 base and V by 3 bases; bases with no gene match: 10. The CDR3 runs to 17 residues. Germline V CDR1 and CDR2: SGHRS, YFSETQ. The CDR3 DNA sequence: TGCGCCAGCAGCTCCAACCTCAGGGGGCTTGGCACAGATACGCAGTATTTT. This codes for CASSSNLRGLGTDTQYF. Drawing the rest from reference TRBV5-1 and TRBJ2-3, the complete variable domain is KAGVTQTPRYLIKTRGQQVTLSCSPISGHRSVSWYQQTPGQGLQFLFEYFSETQRNKGNFPGRFSGRQFSNSRSEMNVSTLELGDSALYLCASSSNLRGLGTDTQYFGPGTRLTVL.

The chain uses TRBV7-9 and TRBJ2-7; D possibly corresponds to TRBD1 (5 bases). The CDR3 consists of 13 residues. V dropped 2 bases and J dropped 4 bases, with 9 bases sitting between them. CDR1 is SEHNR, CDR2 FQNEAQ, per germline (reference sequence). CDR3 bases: TGTGCCAGCAGCTTAAAGGGGATTTACGAGCAGTACTTC. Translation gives CASSLKGIYEQYF.

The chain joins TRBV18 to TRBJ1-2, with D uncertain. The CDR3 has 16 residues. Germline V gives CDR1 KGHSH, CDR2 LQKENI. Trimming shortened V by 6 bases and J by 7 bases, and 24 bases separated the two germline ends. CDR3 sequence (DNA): TGTGCCAGCTCCCGCCGCGGGGAAGGAGAAGCGATTGGCTACACCTTC. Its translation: CASSRRGEGEAIGYTF.

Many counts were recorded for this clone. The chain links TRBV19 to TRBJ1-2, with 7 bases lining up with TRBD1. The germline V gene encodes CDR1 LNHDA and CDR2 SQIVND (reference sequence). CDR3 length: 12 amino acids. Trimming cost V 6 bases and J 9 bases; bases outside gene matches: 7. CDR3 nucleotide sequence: TGTGCCAGTAGAACGACAGGGTTCAGCTACACCTTC. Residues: CASRTTGFSYTF.

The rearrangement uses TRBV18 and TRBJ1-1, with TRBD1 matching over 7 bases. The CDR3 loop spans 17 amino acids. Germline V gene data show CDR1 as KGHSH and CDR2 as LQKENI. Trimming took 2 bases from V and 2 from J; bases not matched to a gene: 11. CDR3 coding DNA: TGTGCCAGCTCACCAAAATGGGACAGAGCAGGAAACACTGAAGCTTTCTTT. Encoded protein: CASSPKWDRAGNTEAFF.

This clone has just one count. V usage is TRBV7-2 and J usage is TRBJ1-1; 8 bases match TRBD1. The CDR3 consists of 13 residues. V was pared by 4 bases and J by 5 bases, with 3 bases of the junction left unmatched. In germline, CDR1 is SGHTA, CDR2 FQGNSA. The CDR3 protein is CASSSHRGTEAFF. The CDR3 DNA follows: TGTGCCAGCAGCTCCCACAGGGGGACTGAAGCTTTCTTT.

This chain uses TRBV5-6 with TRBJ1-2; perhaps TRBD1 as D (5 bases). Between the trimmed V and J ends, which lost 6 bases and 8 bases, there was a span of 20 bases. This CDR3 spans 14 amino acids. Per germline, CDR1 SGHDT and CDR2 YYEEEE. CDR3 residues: CASNSTSHQGGYTF. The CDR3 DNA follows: TGTGCCAGCAACTCAACTAGCCACCAGGGAGGCTACACCTTC.

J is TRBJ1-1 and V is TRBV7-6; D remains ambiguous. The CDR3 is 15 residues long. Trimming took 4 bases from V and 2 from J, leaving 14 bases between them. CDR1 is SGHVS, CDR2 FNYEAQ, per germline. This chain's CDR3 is CASSSLPFDNTEAFF. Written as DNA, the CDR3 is TGTGCCAGCAGCTCCCTTCCCTTCGATAACACTGAAGCTTTCTTT.

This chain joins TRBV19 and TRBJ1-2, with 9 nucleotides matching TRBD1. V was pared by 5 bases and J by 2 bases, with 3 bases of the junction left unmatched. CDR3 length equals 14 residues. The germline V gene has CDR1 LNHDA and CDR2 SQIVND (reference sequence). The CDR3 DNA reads TGTGCCAGTAGTGCACAGGGGGCCAACTATGGCTACACCTTC. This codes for CASSAQGANYGYTF.

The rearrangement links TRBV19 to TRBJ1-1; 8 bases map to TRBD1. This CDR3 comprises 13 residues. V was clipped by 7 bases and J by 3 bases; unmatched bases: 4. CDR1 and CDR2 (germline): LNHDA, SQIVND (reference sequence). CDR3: CASTLTGDTEAFF. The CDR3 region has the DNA TGTGCCAGTACCCTGACAGGGGACACTGAAGCTTTCTTT.

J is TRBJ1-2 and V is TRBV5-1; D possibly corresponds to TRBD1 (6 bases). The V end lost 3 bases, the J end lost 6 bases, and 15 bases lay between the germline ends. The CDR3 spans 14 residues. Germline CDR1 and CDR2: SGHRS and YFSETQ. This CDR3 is CASSSTRGENGYTF. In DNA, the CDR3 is TGCGCCAGCAGCTCGACAAGGGGGGAAAATGGCTACACCTTC.

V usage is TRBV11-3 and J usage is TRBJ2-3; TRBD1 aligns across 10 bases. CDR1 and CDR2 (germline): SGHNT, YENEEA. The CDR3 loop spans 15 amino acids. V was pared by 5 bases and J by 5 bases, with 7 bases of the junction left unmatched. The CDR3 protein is CASSPGQGVEDTQYF. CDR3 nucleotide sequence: TGTGCCAGCAGCCCTGGACAGGGGGTGGAAGATACGCAGTATTTT.

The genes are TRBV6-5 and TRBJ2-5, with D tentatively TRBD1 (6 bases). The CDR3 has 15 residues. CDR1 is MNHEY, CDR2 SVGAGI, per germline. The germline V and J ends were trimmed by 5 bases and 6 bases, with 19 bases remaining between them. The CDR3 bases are TGTGCCAGCAGTAAACCGACAGGTCATCAGAAGACCCAGTACTTC. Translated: CASSKPTGHQKTQYF.

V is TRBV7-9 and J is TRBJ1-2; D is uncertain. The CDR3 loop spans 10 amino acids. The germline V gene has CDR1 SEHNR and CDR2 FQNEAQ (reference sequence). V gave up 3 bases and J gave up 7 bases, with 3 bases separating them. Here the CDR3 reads CASSFPGYTF. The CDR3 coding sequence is TGTGCCAGCAGCTTTCCTGGCTACACCTTC.

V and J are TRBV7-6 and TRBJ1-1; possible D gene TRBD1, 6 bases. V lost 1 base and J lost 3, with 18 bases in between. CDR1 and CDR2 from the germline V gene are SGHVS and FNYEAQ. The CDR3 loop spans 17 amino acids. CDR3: CASSLVGALGKDTEAFF. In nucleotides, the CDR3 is TGTGCCAGCAGCTTAGTGGGGGCTTTGGGTAAGGACACTGAAGCTTTCTTT.

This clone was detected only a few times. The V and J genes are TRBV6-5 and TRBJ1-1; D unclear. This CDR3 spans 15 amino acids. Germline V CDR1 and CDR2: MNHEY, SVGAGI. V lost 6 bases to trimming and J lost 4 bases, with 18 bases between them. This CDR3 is CASSHHQPVGTEAFF. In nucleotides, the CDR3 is TGTGCCAGCAGCCATCATCAACCCGTGGGCACTGAAGCTTTCTTT.